This TCR beta chain was obtained from a study of identical twins' blood T cells (dated by TCRdb to about 2013). For the wider study: The approximately 12 libraries, six for the alpha chain and six for the beta chain, together yielded approximately 48 million Illumina reads. TCR alpha and beta chain repertoires of three pairs of monozygous twins were compared using next-generation sequencing to assess genetic influence on repertoire formation.

Beyond this particular receptor, the publication reports: Twin pairs were reported to be markedly more alike in V gene usage than unrelated donors were, even when looking at non-selected out-of-frame TCRbeta clonotypes. The number of CDR3 clonotypes shared between two donors was mainly determined by the product of the cloneset sizes of the two donors, and no clear deviation from this trend was shown by twins. Among the most abundant TCRbeta clonotypes, more CDR3 sequences were shared by each donor with her twin than with unrelated donors. Independent studies were stated to be required to validate the proposed role of the TCRalpha J segment in MHC recognition during thymic selection. Because the twins were reared together, environmental influences could not be ruled out as the explanation for twin similarity.

On this clonotype: The target of this receptor is not known. No base quality information exists; no much larger clone differs at one position.

Donors were six healthy women forming three monozygous twin pairs. Each of the three twin pairs had been raised together, and the twins in each pair were thought likely to have encountered the same infectious agents and vaccines. TCR cDNA libraries were prepared from RNA that was isolated from peripheral blood mononuclear cells. Library construction relied on 5' RACE. TCRdb shows the sequencer as Illumina Genome Analyzer IIx. RNA-based TCR cDNA libraries were prepared by a previously described protocol with several modifications. To prevent cross-contamination, sample-specific barcodes were introduced on both ends of each TCR cDNA library during cDNA synthesis and amplification. The authors' pipeline ran thus. Each library contained about 2.2 to 4 million CDR3-containing reads, and somewhere between about 95,000 and nearly 550,000 clonotypes were identified for each individual. Reads with improper barcode index combinations were discarded, after which clonesets were built for each library with the MiTCR software. While assembling CDR3 clonotypes, MiTCR corrected PCR and sequencing errors and either filtered or rescued low-quality reads. Artificial out-of-frame clonotypes were mapped to in-frame sequences, with one indel allowed in the CDR3, and then removed. Similarity in V and J gene usage between donors was calculated as the Jensen-Shannon divergence divided by the mean entropy. TCRdb took the public reads, trimmed them with fastp at Q25, ran MiXCR for clone calling and kept in-frame beta chains. Merged by CDR3 protein, the rows form single entries marked with the most common genes and DNA. TCRdb's processing, not the authors', yielded these V and J calls. The sample records 350,000 to 400,000 distinct CDR3 sequences, more than 25% of which are singletons. The ten largest clonotypes hold roughly 5.5% of the sample.

This sequence was found in a woman between 18 and 49 years old in good health. Source material: PBMCs.

The CDR3 region reads CSVQRGFNQPQHF. The sequenced DNA is TGCAGCGTTCAAAGGGGGTTCAATCAGCCCCAGCATTTT. The rearranged segments are TRBV29-1 and TRBJ1-5; the D segment could be TRBD1, given 6 matching bases. CDR3 length: 13 amino acids, cysteine to phenylalanine. Just CDR3 DNA is preserved here, 39 bases in frame from base 1. Cut back by 5 bases and 3 bases, the V and J ends lie 11 bases apart. Reading the germline V gene gives CDR1 SQVTM and CDR2 ANQGSEA.